The clone carrying this T cell receptor (beta chain) was counted many times. Antigen specificity is unknown. The data are from a study of regulatory T cells in long-lasting Graves disease. Assembly of TCR beta libraries relied on iRepertoire HTBI primers together with Arm-PCR of CDR3 regions. TCRdb passed the multiplex PCR reads through MiXCR, listing each CDR3 protein once. The sample yields fewer than 400,000 distinct CDR3 sequences, under 20% seen once. Points from the study as a whole: Compared with new cases, persistent Graves' patients showed reduced TCR diversity.

As to time point: newly diagnosed GD, antithyroid drugs for less than 3 months. Extracted RNA from PBMCs served as the source of the TCR library. The sequences come from peripheral blood mononuclear cells (PBMCs), collected at new diagnosis, from a patient treated with antithyroid drugs. This TCR came from a female donor with Graves disease.

CDR3 sequence (DNA): TGTGCCAGCAGACCCCACGGGGTATACGAGCAGTACTTC. Amino acids: CASRPHGVYEQYF. The chain recombines TRBV2 with TRBJ2-7, with D perhaps TRBD2 (5 bases). CDR3 length: 13 amino acids. Trimming pared 6 bases from V and 4 bases from J, leaving 13 bases between. Per the germline V gene, CDR1 is SNHLY and CDR2 is FYNNEI. The full variable domain, in which reference TRBV2 and TRBJ2-7 provide the parts outside the CDR3, is EPEVTQTPSHQVTQMGQEVILRCVPISNHLYFYWYRQILGQKVEFLVSFYNNEISEKSEIFDDQFSVERPDGSNFTLKIRSTKLEDSAMYFCASRPHGVYEQYFGPGTRLTVT.